A selection of T cell receptor beta chains follows, all from one sample in a study of Ad26.COV2.S vaccination and SARS-CoV-2 variants. Only in-frame clones appear in the TCRdb table, and some are missing; sequencing was by immunoSEQ multiplex PCR. Of some 520,000 clones in the sample, around 88% are singletons; the top ten hold about 13%. The material sequenced was peripheral blood, taken in a trial of Ad26.COV2.S vaccine versus placebo. These receptor sequences come from a person aged 18 to 59 who received the Ad26.COV2.S COVID-19 vaccine or a placebo. The CDR3 runs from the conserved cysteine through the conserved F or W. The order of the fields is J gene, CDR3 length, D gene, clone size, V gene, CDR3 protein, CDR3 DNA. A D gene is named only where the DNA matches it firmly. For some rows the clone size is stated as once, few or many, or as a class when expanded; others skip it.

j_gene: TRBJ2-1; len: 15; d_gene: TRBD1; abundance: .; v_gene: TRBV29-1; CDR3aa: CSVGRGTGTFYEQFF; CDR3nt: TGCAGCGTTGGCCGAGGGACAGGGACCTTTTATGAGCAGTTCTTC
j_gene: TRBJ2-4; len: 14; d_gene: .; abundance: .; v_gene: TRBV30; CDR3aa: CAWSKNLAKNIQYF; CDR3nt: TGTGCCTGGAGTAAGAACCTAGCCAAAAACATTCAGTACTTC
j_gene: TRBJ2-3; len: 12; d_gene: .; abundance: .; v_gene: TRBV29-1; CDR3aa: CSVEQGRYTQYF; CDR3nt: TGCAGCGTTGAGCAGGGGAGGTATACGCAGTATTTT
j_gene: TRBJ1-6; len: 17; d_gene: .; abundance: .; v_gene: TRBV27; CDR3aa: CASRQPQRLGDNSPLHF; CDR3nt: TGTGCCAGCAGGCAGCCACAAAGGCTTGGGGATAATTCACCCCTCCACTTT
j_gene: TRBJ1-1; len: 13; d_gene: .; abundance: .; v_gene: TRBV10-3; CDR3aa: CAIKTGRDTEAFF; CDR3nt: TGTGCCATCAAAACAGGGCGGGACACTGAAGCTTTCTTT
j_gene: TRBJ2-6; len: 14; d_gene: .; abundance: .; v_gene: TRBV24-1; CDR3aa: CATSGWSGANVLTF; CDR3nt: TGTGCCACCTCCGGGTGGTCTGGGGCCAACGTCCTGACTTTC
j_gene: TRBJ1-4; len: 16; d_gene: .; abundance: once; v_gene: TRBV15; CDR3aa: CATSRETSGGDEKLFF; CDR3nt: TGTGCCACCAGCAGAGAAACTTCCGGAGGGGACGAAAAACTGTTTTTT
j_gene: TRBJ2-2; len: 15; d_gene: .; abundance: .; v_gene: TRBV15; CDR3aa: CATSRVTLTRGELFF; CDR3nt: TGTGCCACCAGCAGAGTTACCCTAACGCGCGGGGAGCTGTTTTTT
j_gene: TRBJ2-2; len: 15; d_gene: .; abundance: .; v_gene: TRBV30; CDR3aa: CAWSVSGPNTGELFF; CDR3nt: TGTGCCTGGAGTGTATCGGGACCGAACACCGGGGAGCTGTTTTTT
j_gene: TRBJ2-3; len: 13; d_gene: .; abundance: .; v_gene: TRBV9; CDR3aa: CASSALGGGTQYF; CDR3nt: TGTGCCAGCAGCGCCCTAGGAGGCGGCACGCAGTATTTT
j_gene: TRBJ1-5; len: 13; d_gene: .; abundance: .; v_gene: TRBV5-8; CDR3aa: CASSARDGQPQHF; CDR3nt: TGTGCCAGCAGCGCGCGGGACGGTCAGCCCCAGCATTTT
j_gene: TRBJ1-1; len: 12; d_gene: .; abundance: .; v_gene: TRBV2; CDR3aa: CASSEEVGEAFF; CDR3nt: TGTGCCAGCAGTGAAGAGGTGGGGGAAGCTTTCTTT
j_gene: TRBJ1-1; len: 13; d_gene: TRBD1; abundance: .; v_gene: TRBV18; CDR3aa: CASSRQGEAEAFF; CDR3nt: TGTGCCAGCTCACGCCAGGGGGAGGCTGAAGCTTTCTTT
j_gene: TRBJ2-3; len: 13; d_gene: .; abundance: .; v_gene: TRBV20-1; CDR3aa: CSASDRLTDTQYF; CDR3nt: TGCAGTGCTAGTGACAGGTTGACAGATACGCAGTATTTT
j_gene: TRBJ2-7; len: 16; d_gene: .; abundance: .; v_gene: TRBV27; CDR3aa: CASSSAREAPTREQYF; CDR3nt: TGTGCCAGCAGTTCAGCGCGGGAAGCCCCCACGAGGGAGCAGTACTTC
j_gene: TRBJ1-2; len: 17; d_gene: .; abundance: .; v_gene: TRBV11-2; CDR3aa: CASSLAVPGQGPVSYTF; CDR3nt: TGTGCCAGCAGCTTAGCCGTTCCGGGACAAGGGCCCGTGAGCTACACCTTC
j_gene: TRBJ2-1; len: 16; d_gene: TRBD1; abundance: .; v_gene: TRBV7-8; CDR3aa: CASSSQGQGKVNEQFF; CDR3nt: TGTGCCAGCAGCTCACAAGGACAGGGGAAGGTCAATGAGCAGTTCTTC
j_gene: TRBJ2-1; len: 17; d_gene: .; abundance: .; v_gene: TRBV10-3; CDR3aa: CAISDVKTGNDLNEQFF; CDR3nt: TGTGCCATCAGTGACGTAAAGACAGGTAATGATTTGAATGAGCAGTTCTTC
j_gene: TRBJ2-1; len: 14; d_gene: TRBD2; abundance: .; v_gene: TRBV27; CDR3aa: CASSGTTFYNEQFF; CDR3nt: TGTGCCAGCAGCGGGACTACATTCTACAATGAGCAGTTCTTC
j_gene: TRBJ2-3; len: 17; d_gene: .; abundance: .; v_gene: TRBV7-2; CDR3aa: CASSLGLGDPSTDTQYF; CDR3nt: TGTGCCAGCAGCTTAGGGTTGGGGGACCCTAGCACAGATACGCAGTATTTT
j_gene: TRBJ1-5; len: 14; d_gene: .; abundance: .; v_gene: TRBV6-2/TRBV6-3; CDR3aa: CASSFFSGNQPQHF; CDR3nt: TGTGCCAGCAGTTTTTTCTCCGGGAATCAGCCCCAGCATTTT
j_gene: TRBJ2-5; len: 12; d_gene: .; abundance: .; v_gene: TRBV28; CDR3aa: CASSPTLETQYF; CDR3nt: TGTGCCAGCAGTCCGACCTTAGAGACCCAGTACTTC
j_gene: TRBJ2-3; len: 15; d_gene: .; abundance: once; v_gene: TRBV27; CDR3aa: CASSPIGDTTDTQYF; CDR3nt: TGTGCCAGCAGTCCTATTGGGGATACCACAGATACGCAGTATTTT
j_gene: TRBJ2-2; len: 14; d_gene: .; abundance: .; v_gene: TRBV3-1/TRBV3-2; CDR3aa: CASSQVRGTGELFF; CDR3nt: TGTGCCAGCAGCCAAGTTCGCGGGACCGGGGAGCTGTTTTTT
j_gene: TRBJ2-7; len: 15; d_gene: TRBD2; abundance: .; v_gene: TRBV18; CDR3aa: CASSPLAGETYEQYF; CDR3nt: TGTGCCAGCTCACCCCTAGCGGGAGAAACCTACGAGCAGTACTTC
j_gene: TRBJ2-1; len: 14; d_gene: TRBD2; abundance: .; v_gene: TRBV5-1; CDR3aa: CASSLAGGAAEQFF; CDR3nt: TGCGCCAGCAGCTTGGCGGGGGGAGCGGCTGAGCAGTTCTTC
j_gene: TRBJ1-6; len: 14; d_gene: .; abundance: .; v_gene: TRBV6-5; CDR3aa: CASSYSYRDSPLHF; CDR3nt: TGTGCCAGCAGTTACTCCTACAGGGATTCACCCCTCCACTTT
j_gene: TRBJ2-3; len: 15; d_gene: TRBD1; abundance: .; v_gene: TRBV28; CDR3aa: CASSGDRGNTDTQYF; CDR3nt: TGTGCCAGCAGTGGGGACAGGGGGAATACAGATACGCAGTATTTT
j_gene: TRBJ2-3; len: 11; d_gene: .; abundance: .; v_gene: TRBV5-4; CDR3aa: CASRTSDTQYF; CDR3nt: TGTGCCAGCAGGACGTCAGATACGCAGTATTTT
j_gene: TRBJ1-2; len: 15; d_gene: TRBD1; abundance: .; v_gene: TRBV28; CDR3aa: CASSSGQGRSYGYTF; CDR3nt: TGTGCCAGCAGTTCCGGACAGGGGCGCTCCTATGGCTACACCTTC
j_gene: TRBJ2-2; len: 13; d_gene: .; abundance: .; v_gene: TRBV6-5; CDR3aa: CASSYSPTGELFF; CDR3nt: TGTGCCAGCAGTTATAGCCCCACCGGGGAGCTGTTTTTT
j_gene: TRBJ1-2; len: 14; d_gene: .; abundance: .; v_gene: TRBV30; CDR3aa: CAWSAPIRGGDYTF; CDR3nt: TGTGCCTGGAGTGCCCCGATCAGGGGTGGTGACTACACCTTC
j_gene: TRBJ1-5; len: 13; d_gene: .; abundance: .; v_gene: TRBV12-3/TRBV12-4; CDR3aa: CASSREGYQPQHF; CDR3nt: TGTGCCAGCAGCCGTGAGGGGTATCAGCCCCAGCATTTT
j_gene: TRBJ1-2; len: 15; d_gene: .; abundance: once; v_gene: TRBV9; CDR3aa: CASSVAGFVDYGYTF; CDR3nt: TGTGCCAGCAGCGTAGCAGGGTTCGTGGACTATGGCTACACCTTC
j_gene: TRBJ2-6; len: 19; d_gene: .; abundance: .; v_gene: TRBV19; CDR3aa: CASSISHRNLQSGANVLTF; CDR3nt: TGTGCCAGTAGTATATCCCACAGAAACTTACAATCTGGGGCCAACGTCCTGACTTTC
j_gene: TRBJ2-1; len: 14; d_gene: .; abundance: .; v_gene: TRBV15; CDR3aa: CATNLGRGYLEQFF; CDR3nt: TGTGCCACCAATTTGGGACGCGGGTATTTGGAGCAGTTCTTC
j_gene: TRBJ2-1; len: 13; d_gene: .; abundance: .; v_gene: TRBV15; CDR3aa: CATSRRAYNEQFF; CDR3nt: TGTGCCACCAGTCGGCGGGCCTATAATGAGCAGTTCTTC
j_gene: TRBJ2-7; len: 15; d_gene: TRBD2; abundance: .; v_gene: TRBV9; CDR3aa: CASSVGAGGVYEQYF; CDR3nt: TGTGCCAGCAGCGTAGGGGCGGGAGGGGTCTACGAGCAGTACTTC
j_gene: TRBJ2-7; len: 17; d_gene: .; abundance: .; v_gene: TRBV7-6; CDR3aa: CASSPGAGGERTYEQYF; CDR3nt: TGTGCCAGCAGCCCCGGCGCGGGTGGAGAGCGGACCTACGAGCAGTACTTC
j_gene: TRBJ2-3; len: 17; d_gene: TRBD2; abundance: .; v_gene: TRBV7-9; CDR3aa: CASSLGGLAGSTDTQYF; CDR3nt: TGTGCCAGCAGCTTAGGAGGGCTAGCGGGGAGCACAGATACGCAGTATTTT
j_gene: TRBJ1-4; len: 14; d_gene: .; abundance: .; v_gene: TRBV14; CDR3aa: CASSREPADEKLFF; CDR3nt: TGTGCCAGCAGCCGGGAGCCCGCGGATGAAAAACTGTTTTTT
j_gene: TRBJ2-7; len: 13; d_gene: TRBD2; abundance: .; v_gene: TRBV29-1; CDR3aa: CSVLRLAGGEQYF; CDR3nt: TGCAGCGTTTTAAGGCTAGCGGGAGGTGAGCAGTACTTC
j_gene: TRBJ1-2; len: 15; d_gene: .; abundance: .; v_gene: TRBV15; CDR3aa: CATSRGRTANYGYTF; CDR3nt: TGTGCCACCAGCAGAGGCCGGACAGCTAACTATGGCTACACCTTC
j_gene: TRBJ2-1; len: 11; d_gene: .; abundance: few; v_gene: TRBV12-3/TRBV12-4; CDR3aa: CASSLQGEQFF; CDR3nt: TGTGCCAGCAGTTTGCAGGGGGAGCAGTTCTTC
j_gene: TRBJ2-1; len: 13; d_gene: .; abundance: .; v_gene: TRBV12-3/TRBV12-4; CDR3aa: CASKSGLYNEQFF; CDR3nt: TGTGCCAGCAAATCGGGACTGTATAATGAGCAGTTCTTC
j_gene: TRBJ2-3; len: 15; d_gene: TRBD2; abundance: .; v_gene: TRBV18; CDR3aa: CASSRREGSTDTQYF; CDR3nt: TGTGCCAGCTCGCGGAGGGAGGGAAGCACAGATACGCAGTATTTT
j_gene: TRBJ2-3; len: 16; d_gene: TRBD2; abundance: .; v_gene: TRBV4-1; CDR3aa: CASSQRGGTRGDTQYF; CDR3nt: TGCGCCAGCAGCCAAAGGGGCGGGACTAGGGGAGATACGCAGTATTTT
j_gene: TRBJ2-2; len: 15; d_gene: TRBD1; abundance: few; v_gene: TRBV5-1; CDR3aa: CASSSGTVGTGELFF; CDR3nt: TGCGCCAGCAGCTCCGGGACAGTAGGCACCGGGGAGCTGTTTTTT
j_gene: TRBJ1-1; len: 14; d_gene: .; abundance: .; v_gene: TRBV5-4; CDR3aa: CASSRQEPNTEAFF; CDR3nt: TGTGCCAGCAGCCGCCAGGAGCCGAACACTGAAGCTTTCTTT
j_gene: TRBJ2-5; len: 16; d_gene: TRBD2; abundance: once; v_gene: TRBV4-1; CDR3aa: CASSQEGTSLQETQYF; CDR3nt: TGCGCCAGCAGCCAAGAGGGGACTAGCTTACAAGAGACCCAGTACTTC
j_gene: TRBJ2-7; len: 16; d_gene: .; abundance: .; v_gene: TRBV9; CDR3aa: CASSVGVGRTAYEQYF; CDR3nt: TGTGCCAGCAGCGTAGGGGTAGGACGGACAGCCTACGAGCAGTACTTC
j_gene: TRBJ1-3; len: 16; d_gene: .; abundance: .; v_gene: TRBV9; CDR3aa: CASSVVGSDSGNTIYF; CDR3nt: TGTGCCAGCAGCGTAGTGGGATCCGACTCTGGAAACACCATATATTTT
j_gene: TRBJ1-5; len: 12; d_gene: .; abundance: .; v_gene: TRBV30; CDR3aa: CAWSVGGQPQHF; CDR3nt: TGTGCCTGGAGTGTCGGGGGTCAGCCCCAGCATTTT
j_gene: TRBJ2-1; len: 15; d_gene: .; abundance: .; v_gene: TRBV28; CDR3aa: CASSSLMSSYNEQFF; CDR3nt: TGTGCCAGCAGTTCTCTTATGAGCTCCTACAATGAGCAGTTCTTC
j_gene: TRBJ1-2; len: 16; d_gene: .; abundance: .; v_gene: TRBV6-1; CDR3aa: CASSEGGVLANYGYTF; CDR3nt: TGTGCCAGCAGTGAGGGGGGGGTTCTAGCTAACTATGGCTACACCTTC
j_gene: TRBJ1-1; len: 13; d_gene: .; abundance: .; v_gene: TRBV27; CDR3aa: CASSFLAQGEAFF; CDR3nt: TGTGCCAGCAGTTTTCTTGCTCAGGGTGAAGCTTTCTTT
j_gene: TRBJ1-1; len: 14; d_gene: .; abundance: .; v_gene: TRBV18; CDR3aa: CASSPIRGQIEAFF; CDR3nt: TGTGCCAGCTCACCCATCAGGGGACAAATTGAGGCTTTCTTT
j_gene: TRBJ1-3; len: 12; d_gene: .; abundance: .; v_gene: TRBV5-5; CDR3aa: CASSLVQDTIYF; CDR3nt: TGTGCCAGCAGCTTGGTACAGGACACCATATATTTT